The 30 T cell receptor beta chains listed next were all sequenced from one sample in a study of blood T cells in healthy people across ages. A second PCR, run for about 6 to 12 cycles, used a sample-barcoded 5' primer plus a J-beta primer mix. Using its own MiXCR run on the 5' RACE reads, TCRdb lists one record per CDR3 protein. The data show some 1 million distinct CDR3 sequences, under 45% seen once. The sequencing sample was made of blood. All receptors come from an older woman in good health.

The chain is built from TRBV20-1 and TRBJ2-7; a weak D match, TRBD2 (5 bases). The J call may be faulty, since TRBJ2-5 better matches the DNA end. CDR3 length: 15 amino acids. CDR1 and CDR2 from the germline V gene are DFQATT and SNEGSKA (reference sequence). CDR3 region: CSARIPGGTVKTQYF. The CDR3 DNA reads as TGCAGTGCTAGAATCCCCGGAGGCACAGTGAAGACCCAGTACTTC.

The V gene is TRBV12-3 or TRBV12-4, the J gene TRBJ2-5; no reliable D call. Trimming cost V 5 bases and J 2 bases, with 12 bases left between them. CDR3 length: 14 residues. The CDR3 bases are TGTGCCAGCAGTCAGAAAGTAACTCAAGAGACCCAGTACTTC. The encoded protein is CASSQKVTQETQYF.

This rearrangement joins TRBV4-2 to TRBJ2-1; 11 bases are shared with TRBD2. The V gene's germline CDR1 is LGHNA and CDR2 YNFKEQ. This CDR3 has 17 amino acids. Trimming cost V 4 bases and J 5 bases; bases outside gene matches: 10. This CDR3 is CASSPLAGGHRDNEQFF. CDR3 nucleotides: TGTGCCAGCAGCCCCCTAGCGGGAGGCCATAGAGACAATGAGCAGTTCTTC.

The rearrangement links TRBV28 to TRBJ1-2; possible D gene TRBD1, 6 bases. The CDR3 is made up of 13 amino acids. The V gene's germline CDR1 is MDHEN and CDR2 SYDVKM. The DNA of the CDR3 is TGTGCAGGCAGGGGCAGTGGGAGCTATGGCTACACCTTC. Protein: CAGRGSGSYGYTF.

V and J are TRBV5-1 and TRBJ2-7; D gene ambiguous. The germline CDR1 and CDR2 sequences are SGHRS and YFSETQ. Trimming stripped 4 bases from V and 8 bases from J, with 25 bases between. This CDR3 has 16 residues. DNA for the CDR3: TGCGCCAGCAGCCCGGGTAGGGATAACTTCTGGAGCAAGCAGTACTTC. It yields the protein CASSPGRDNFWSKQYF.

Details on this clonotype: A much larger clone is a single base away; this may be a read error. V gene TRBV15 combines with J gene TRBJ2-1; 8 nucleotides agree with TRBD1. The V segment lost 0 bases and the J segment 8 bases; nucleotides outside the gene matches: 6. The germline gives CDR1 LNHNV, CDR2 YYDKDF (reference sequence). This CDR3 contains 15 residues. The CDR3: CATSRERTGLDEQFF. CDR3 coding DNA: TGTGCCACCAGCAGAGAACGGACAGGGCTGGATGAGCAGTTCTTC.

The J gene is TRBJ2-1, the V gene TRBV28; TRBD2 might be the D (6 bases). V lost 4 bases and J lost 1, with 17 bases in between. The CDR3 totals 17 residues. Germline-derived CDR1 and CDR2 are MDHEN and SYDVKM. CDR3 bases: TGTGCCAGCAGTTCTCCTTGGGGTAGCGGTTCCTACAATGAGCAGTTCTTC. As protein: CASSSPWGSGSYNEQFF.

This clonotype was counted only a few times. This sequence joins TRBV7-8 and TRBJ2-3, with D maybe TRBD1 (6 bases). This CDR3 has 17 amino acids. Germline V gene data show CDR1 as SGHVS and CDR2 as FQNEAQ. Trimming shortened V by 2 bases and J by 3 bases, and 18 bases separated the two germline ends. The CDR3 loop reads CASSLNPGHRRTDTQYF. The CDR3 DNA reads as TGTGCCAGCAGCTTAAATCCGGGACATCGACGGACAGATACGCAGTATTTT.

The V call is TRBV5-6, the J call TRBJ2-1; a weak D match, TRBD2 (5 bases). Between the trimmed V and J ends, which lost 2 bases and 4 bases, there was a span of 10 bases. Looked up from germline, CDR1 is SGHDT and CDR2 is YYEEEE. The CDR3 is 14 residues long. The CDR3 loop is CASSLGERYNEQFF. CDR3 in DNA: TGTGCCAGCAGCTTAGGAGAGCGGTACAATGAGCAGTTCTTC.

This clonotype has only a few counts. The chain links TRBV15 to TRBJ2-3; D unclear. V was cut by 3 bases and J by 2 bases, with 3 bases left in between. The CDR3 totals 12 residues. Germline V gene sequence: CDR1 LNHNV, CDR2 YYDKDF (reference sequence). The CDR3 loop reads CATSSNTDTQYF. In DNA, the CDR3 is TGTGCCACCAGCAGCAACACAGATACGCAGTATTTT.

The chain couples TRBV6-5 to TRBJ2-5; D might be TRBD2 (6 bases). The CDR3 covers 11 residues. CDR1 is MNHEY, CDR2 SVGAGI, per germline. Trimming took off 7 bases at V and 11 bases at J, with 14 bases between the two ends. CDR3 sequence (DNA): TGTGCCAGCACCGGGGGTGGGTGGCAGTACTTC. This codes for CASTGGGWQYF.

The V call is TRBV4-1, the J call TRBJ2-4, with 7 bases fitting TRBD1. Germline V gives CDR1 MGHRA, CDR2 YSYEKL. V shed 1 base, J shed 6 bases, and the junction held 6 bases outside the gene matches. The CDR3 length is 15 residues. Written as DNA, the CDR3 is TGCGCCAGCAGCCAAGTGGGACAGTTGGCAAACATTCAGTACTTC. Translated: CASSQVGQLANIQYF.

Points on this clonotype: The junction differs from germline at one of its ends, possibly a read error. The chain combines TRBV4-1 with TRBJ2-5; 13 bases are shared with TRBD2. The germline gives CDR1 MGHRA, CDR2 YSYEKL. CDR3 length: 18 residues. The CDR3 sequence is CAGSQGTSGTYGRETQYF. The CDR3, as DNA: TGCGCCGGCAGCCAAGGGACTAGCGGGACCTACGGGAGGGAGACCCAGTACTTC.

The rearrangement uses TRBV20-1 and TRBJ2-3, with D hard to call. Germline-derived CDR1 and CDR2 are DFQATT and SNEGSKA (reference sequence). Trimming left V 4 bases short and J 6 bases short, with 17 bases between. This CDR3 spans 14 amino acids. The CDR3 nucleotides read TGCAGTGCTAAACTTACCCCGATGGGGGATACGCAGTATTTT. Translating it yields CSAKLTPMGDTQYF.

The CDR3 DNA reads TGTGCCAGCAGTTACTCAGGGGGGAATCAGAATGAAAAACTGTTTTTT. It yields the protein CASSYSGGNQNEKLFF. The chain combines TRBV6-5 with TRBJ1-4; D may be TRBD1 (6 bases). CDR1 is MNHEY and CDR2 is SVGAGI in the germline V gene. V dropped 0 bases and J dropped 5 bases, with 13 bases sitting between them. The CDR3 spans 16 residues.

To note about this clonotype: A much bigger clone sits one base away, suggesting this may be a read error. V and J are TRBV10-3 and TRBJ2-5; 11 nucleotides match TRBD1. Germline-derived CDR1 and CDR2 are ENHRY and SYGVKD. The CDR3 is 18 amino acids. With 2 bases clipped from V and 7 bases from J, the junction kept 15 bases outside the gene matches. CDR3 in amino acids: CAISEDSPGQGDWGTQYF. The CDR3 region has the DNA TGTGCCATCAGTGAGGATTCCCCGGGACAGGGGGACTGGGGGACCCAGTACTTC.

This clonotype was counted ten times or more. The V and J genes are TRBV11-1 and TRBJ2-3, with D unresolved. The CDR3 extends over 12 amino acids. Germline CDR1 is SGHAT and CDR2 is FQDESV (reference sequence). V shed 5 bases and J shed 8 bases, with 11 bases lying between them. In DNA form, the CDR3 reads TGTGCCAGCAGCCCACCAATGGGTACGCAGTATTTT. As protein: CASSPPMGTQYF.

This clonotype was observed a few times. At one end, the junction sequence differs from germline, possibly due to a read error. The chain carries TRBV29-1 and TRBJ1-4, with D possibly TRBD1 on 5 matching bases. Germline CDR1 reads SQVTM; CDR2 reads ANQGSEA. The CDR3 runs 13 residues. The CDR3 region has the DNA TGCAGCGTTGGGGGGGATATTAATGAGAAACTGTTTTTT. This codes for CSVGGDINEKLFF.

The rearrangement uses TRBV7-2 and TRBJ1-2; no firm D call. Trimming removed 6 bases from V and 4 bases from J, with 12 bases in between. The germline gives CDR1 SGHTA, CDR2 FQGNSA. The CDR3 sequence is 13 residues long. Here the CDR3 reads CASRTLGIYGYTF. The CDR3 coding sequence is TGTGCCAGCAGGACTCTGGGCATCTATGGCTACACCTTC.

The genes are TRBV10-3 and TRBJ1-1, with D unclear. V was shortened by 10 bases and J by 4 bases, with 10 bases between the two germline ends. The CDR3 extends over 11 amino acids. Germline V gene data show CDR1 as ENHRY and CDR2 as SYGVKD. As DNA, the CDR3 is TGTGCCACCTCGCCAGGCACTGAAGCTTTCTTT. Its translation is CATSPGTEAFF.

The chain carries TRBV29-1 and TRBJ2-5, with D perhaps assigned TRBD1 or TRBD2 (5 bases each). Judging by the DNA end, TRBJ2-4 fits better; the J call may be wrong. Germline V gene data show CDR1 as SQVTM and CDR2 as ANQGSEA. The CDR3 is 11 amino acids. The CDR3 DNA reads TGCAGCGTTGGAGGGGATGACATTCAGTACTTC. As protein: CSVGGDDIQYF.

The chain couples TRBV6-2 or TRBV6-3 to TRBJ2-7, with TRBD1 matching over 7 bases. TRBJ2-5 explains the end of the DNA better; the J call may be wrong. This CDR3 has 17 amino acids. Germline V CDR1 and CDR2: MNHEY, SVGEGT. The CDR3 is CASSYSGRGTLRQTQYF. DNA of the CDR3: TGTGCCAGCAGTTACTCAGGCAGGGGGACCCTACGGCAGACCCAGTACTTC.

This chain links TRBV20-1 with TRBJ2-7, with 7 bases identical to TRBD2. The CDR3 length is 15 residues. Trimming removed 0 bases from V and 5 bases from J; junction bases left unmatched: 10. From germline, CDR1 is DFQATT and CDR2 SNEGSKA (reference sequence). The CDR3 DNA is TGCAGTGCTAGAGATCCCTGGACTAGTCCTGACGAGCAGTACTTC. Its protein product is CSARDPWTSPDEQYF.

The chain employs TRBV3-1 and TRBJ1-4, with D hard to call. CDR3 size: 15 residues. Germline V lookup: CDR1 LGHDT, CDR2 YNNKEL (reference sequence). V dropped 0 bases and J dropped 4 bases, with 9 bases sitting between them. CDR3 sequence reads: CASSQELSGNEKLFF. In DNA form, the CDR3 reads TGTGCCAGCAGCCAAGAGCTTTCGGGTAATGAAAAACTGTTTTTT.

This chain uses TRBV2 with TRBJ2-1, with TRBD2 as a possible D gene (5 bases). CDR3 length: 13 amino acids. V gave up 8 bases and J gave up 7 bases, with 15 bases separating them. Germline-derived CDR1 and CDR2 are SNHLY and FYNNEI. CDR3 sequence reads: CASAQTTGNEQFF. CDR3 DNA sequence: TGTGCCAGCGCACAGACTACTGGGAATGAGCAGTTCTTC.

J is TRBJ1-5 and V is TRBV6-2 or TRBV6-3; 7 bases are a match to TRBD1. The ends lost 7 bases at V and 5 bases at J; junction bases unmatched: 2. Germline V lookup: CDR1 MNHEY, CDR2 SVGEGT. The CDR3 runs 12 residues. In DNA, the CDR3 is TGTGCCAGCAAGGGGGCGGATCAGCCCCAGCATTTT. The encoded protein is CASKGADQPQHF.

This clonotype turned up a few times. The V gene is TRBV7-2, the J gene TRBJ2-2; D possibly corresponds to TRBD2 (6 bases). The CDR3 runs 15 residues. CDR1 and CDR2 from the germline V gene are SGHTA and FQGNSA. V lost 5 bases and J 4 bases, leaving 14 bases between the germline ends. DNA of the CDR3: TGTGCCAGCAGCCCCTACCTAGCGCCCACCGGGGAGCTGTTTTTT. Translation gives CASSPYLAPTGELFF.

This clonotype was recorded at least ten times. The chain joins TRBV29-1 to TRBJ2-3; D ambiguous. Germline assignment: CDR1 SQVTM and CDR2 ANQGSEA. V was clipped by 4 bases and J by 5 bases, with 16 bases between them. The CDR3 totals 14 residues. The CDR3 is CSVATKGLGDTQYF. Here the CDR3 DNA reads TGCAGCGTTGCTACCAAAGGGTTAGGAGATACGCAGTATTTT.

This chain links TRBV4-1 with TRBJ2-3, with 7 bases that match TRBD2. The CDR3 loop spans 17 amino acids. Germline loops: CDR1 MGHRA, CDR2 YSYEKL. V shed 2 bases, J shed 2 bases, and the junction held 10 bases outside the gene matches. The CDR3, as DNA: TGCGCCAGCAGCCAATCCCCCGCAGCGGGGAACACAGATACGCAGTATTTT. It encodes CASSQSPAAGNTDTQYF.

The V call is TRBV28, the J call TRBJ2-5; a possible D gene is TRBD1 (5 bases). Germline V gives CDR1 MDHEN, CDR2 SYDVKM. The CDR3 totals 15 residues. Trimming stripped 5 bases from V and 4 bases from J, with 17 bases between. CDR3: CASSKGDLGRETQYF. The DNA of the CDR3 is TGTGCCAGCAGTAAAGGGGATCTAGGGCGAGAGACCCAGTACTTC. Full variable domain (missing parts from reference TRBV28 and TRBJ2-5): DVKVTQSSRYLVKRTGEKVFLECVQDMDHENMFWYRQDPGLGLRLIYFSYDVKMKEKGDIPEGYSVSREKKERFSLILESASTNQTSMYLCASSKGDLGRETQYFGPGTRLLVL.